The T cell receptor (beta chain) under discussion was sequenced for a study of T cell clones after liver transplantation. Profiled with immunoSEQ multiplex PCR; TCRdb holds only in-frame clones, not every one. This sample has approximately 55,000 clones, with 65% to 80% found just once. CDR3 length: 14 amino acids. V was clipped by 4 bases and J by 7 bases; unmatched bases: 8. Germline V gives CDR1 SGHVS, CDR2 FNYEAQ. A remark on this clone: Its target is not known.

Points from the study as a whole: Low donor cell numbers restricted donor-reactive repertoire measurement in a couple of subjects. Compared with third party-reactive sequences, donor-reactive ones declined more, independent of withdrawal success.

This receptor was identified in a human patient who received a liver transplant. Part of the T cells may come from the graft donor. V is TRBV7-6 and J is TRBJ2-3, with 7 bases that match TRBD2. Sequencing used CD4+ T cells from blood, obtained around 54 months after liver transplant. The CDR3 spells CASSSGLGGYTQYF. CDR3 nucleotide sequence: TGTGCCAGCAGCTCCGGACTAGGCGGGTATACGCAGTATTTT.